The rows below give T cell receptor beta chains drawn from one sample of a study of blood T cell repertoires in COVID-19. The method was immunoSEQ multiplex PCR; TCRdb's version includes in-frame clones alone and lacks a portion of them. This table holds fewer than 300,000 clones, roughly 86% found once. The sample taken for sequencing was peripheral blood. The source of these receptors is a man between 35 and 55 years old who had recovered from COVID-19. Each CDR3 is given with its conserved first and last residue. D genes are given only for firm matches. Clone size appears in some rows only: once, few, many, or a class for an expanded clone.

D gene,clone size,V gene,J gene,CDR3 protein,CDR3 DNA
TRBD1,once,TRBV5-1,TRBJ1-4,CASSLEGTEEKLFF,TGCGCCAGCAGCTTGGAAGGGACAGAGGAAAAACTGTTTTTT
.,.,TRBV19,TRBJ2-1,CASSMGMTGEQFF,TGTGCCAGTAGTATGGGAATGACGGGGGAGCAGTTCTTC
.,.,TRBV7-3,TRBJ2-5,CASSLGGLAGETQYF,TGTGCCAGCAGCTTAGGTGGGCTAGCAGGAGAGACCCAGTACTTC
.,once,TRBV6-5,TRBJ2-7,CASSFQGRGWEQYF,TGTGCCAGCAGTTTCCAAGGGCGGGGCTGGGAGCAGTACTTC
TRBD1,.,TRBV27,TRBJ1-1,CASKLLTVGQGGTEAFF,TGTGCCAGCAAACTCCTAACCGTTGGACAGGGTGGAACTGAAGCTTTCTTT
TRBD2,.,TRBV27,TRBJ2-1,CASSSRGLLFNEQFF,TGTGCCAGCAGTTCGCGGGGACTACTCTTTAATGAGCAGTTCTTC
TRBD1,.,TRBV24-1,TRBJ1-2,CATSDPDRGNSPGNTF,TGTGCCACCAGTGACCCCGACAGGGGAAACTCGCCTGGAAACACCTTC
.,.,TRBV6-2/TRBV6-3,TRBJ2-7,CASSYGLYYEQYF,TGTGCCAGCAGTTATGGCCTGTACTACGAGCAGTACTTC
TRBD2,.,TRBV5-1,TRBJ2-7,CASGPFGTSGGSSYEQYF,TGCGCCAGCGGGCCCTTCGGGACTAGCGGGGGGTCCTCCTACGAGCAGTACTTC
.,.,TRBV19,TRBJ2-1,CASSPGELTQFF,TGTGCCAGTAGTCCAGGGGAGTTGACGCAGTTCTTC
.,once,TRBV10-3,TRBJ1-1,CAISESNQGIDEAFF,TGTGCCATCAGTGAGTCCAACCAGGGTATTGACGAAGCTTTCTTT
.,.,TRBV18,TRBJ2-7,CASSPRTSGGSHEQYF,TGTGCCAGCTCACCAAGGACCTCGGGGGGCTCTCACGAGCAGTACTTC
.,.,TRBV7-2,TRBJ2-7,CASSSQGQLSYEQYF,TGTGCCAGCAGCTCCCAAGGACAGCTCTCCTACGAGCAGTACTTC
TRBD1,.,TRBV19,TRBJ1-1,CASSINRGNTEAFF,TGTGCCAGTAGTATAAACAGGGGAAACACTGAAGCTTTCTTT
TRBD2,.,TRBV28,TRBJ2-5,CASSSRTSGRGNQETQYF,TGTGCCAGCAGTTCTCGGACTAGCGGGAGGGGGAATCAAGAGACCCAGTACTTC
.,.,TRBV28,TRBJ1-4,CASSSPTNALEKLFF,TGTGCCAGCAGTTCCCCGACTAACGCGCTCGAAAAACTGTTTTTT
.,.,TRBV9,TRBJ2-1,CASSVVPGIRSYNEQFF,TGTGCCAGCAGCGTAGTCCCGGGGATACGCTCCTACAATGAGCAGTTCTTC
.,.,TRBV19,TRBJ2-4,CASSIDLYGDSPKNIQYF,TGTGCCAGTAGTATAGATCTATATGGGGACTCCCCCAAAAACATTCAGTACTTC
TRBD1,.,TRBV6-5,TRBJ1-1,CASSPTTGQDPEAFF,TGTGCCAGCAGTCCTACCACCGGACAGGATCCTGAAGCTTTCTTT
.,.,TRBV30,TRBJ1-3,CAWIANRVSFLSSGNTIYF,TGTGCCTGGATCGCTAACAGGGTCAGCTTCCTGAGCTCTGGAAACACCATATATTTT
TRBD2,.,TRBV7-2,TRBJ2-3,CASSLSSGADTQYF,TGTGCCAGCAGCTTATCAAGCGGGGCCGATACGCAGTATTTT
.,few,TRBV10-3,TRBJ1-2,CAIKSRQGGYTF,TGTGCCATCAAATCACGTCAGGGAGGCTACACCTTC
.,.,TRBV9,TRBJ2-3,CASSVVTGVTDTQYF,TGTGCCAGCAGCGTAGTGACGGGAGTGACAGATACGCAGTATTTT
.,.,TRBV6-4,TRBJ2-5,CAPVGGDLYQETQYF,TGTGCCCCCGTAGGGGGGGACCTGTACCAAGAGACCCAGTACTTC
.,.,TRBV12-5,TRBJ2-3,CASGLVQHRADTQYF,TGTGCTAGTGGTTTGGTCCAACACAGGGCCGATACGCAGTATTTT
TRBD1,.,TRBV10-3,TRBJ2-7,CAISEPGAGGQPYEQYF,TGTGCCATCAGTGAGCCGGGGGCAGGGGGCCAGCCCTACGAGCAGTACTTC
.,.,TRBV6-2/TRBV6-3,TRBJ2-3,CASSKLADTQYF,TGTGCCAGCAGCAAACTGGCAGATACGCAGTATTTT
.,.,TRBV7-2,TRBJ2-1,CASSLALPRAQFF,TGTGCCAGCAGCTTAGCGCTTCCCAGGGCGCAGTTCTTC
TRBD1,.,TRBV27,TRBJ1-4,CAVGQGFEKLFF,TGTGCCGTGGGACAGGGGTTTGAAAAACTGTTTTTT
.,once,TRBV18,TRBJ1-1,CASSSLSGDWVNTEAFF,TGTGCCAGCTCCTCTCTGTCAGGGGATTGGGTGAACACTGAAGCTTTCTTT
.,.,TRBV12-3/TRBV12-4,TRBJ1-2,CASSFRGNYGYTF,TGTGCCAGCAGTTTCCGGGGGAACTATGGCTACACCTTC
.,.,TRBV12-3/TRBV12-4,TRBJ1-1,CASNPGTSTEAFF,TGTGCCAGCAACCCCGGGACATCGACCGAAGCTTTCTTT
.,.,TRBV27,TRBJ1-4,CASSSREANEKLFF,TGTGCCAGCAGTTCCAGGGAGGCTAATGAAAAACTGTTTTTT
.,.,TRBV3-1/TRBV3-2,TRBJ2-3,CASSHEIARTDTQYF,TGTGCCAGCAGCCATGAAATAGCTCGCACAGATACGCAGTATTTT
.,.,TRBV19,TRBJ1-1,CASSIPAGGDTEAFF,TGTGCCAGTAGTATACCCGCAGGAGGGGACACTGAAGCTTTCTTT
.,.,TRBV19,TRBJ1-2,CASSVSRGAVFYGYTF,TGTGCCAGTAGTGTCTCCCGGGGTGCGGTGTTCTATGGCTACACCTTC
.,.,TRBV27,TRBJ2-1,CASSPGTYNEQFF,TGTGCCAGCAGTCCGGGGACCTACAATGAGCAGTTCTTC
.,.,TRBV7-7,TRBJ1-3,CASSSPGALDSGNTIYF,TGTGCCAGCAGCTCGCCGGGAGCCCTAGATTCTGGAAACACCATATATTTT
TRBD1,.,TRBV15,TRBJ2-7,CATSGPGRGFKNEQYF,TGTGCCACCAGCGGGCCTGGCAGGGGGTTTAAGAACGAGCAGTACTTC
.,.,TRBV4-3,TRBJ1-2,CASSSEGESNYGYTF,TGCGCCAGCAGCTCCGAGGGGGAGAGCAACTATGGCTACACCTTC
.,.,TRBV5-6,TRBJ1-1,CASSFEWYREAFF,TGTGCCAGCAGCTTCGAGTGGTACAGAGAAGCTTTCTTT
TRBD1,once,TRBV11-2,TRBJ2-7,CASSFNRGPYEQYF,TGTGCCAGCAGCTTTAACAGGGGCCCCTACGAGCAGTACTTC
TRBD1,.,TRBV4-3,TRBJ2-7,CASSRGTGSSYEQYF,TGCGCCAGCAGCCGCGGGACAGGGAGCTCCTACGAGCAGTACTTC
.,.,TRBV2,TRBJ1-2,CASSFSYGYTF,TGTGCCAGCAGTTTCTCCTATGGCTACACCTTC
TRBD2,.,TRBV19,TRBJ2-2,CASSTVLAGGHTGELFF,TGTGCCAGTAGTACCGTCCTAGCGGGGGGGCACACCGGGGAGCTGTTTTTT
TRBD1,.,TRBV27,TRBJ1-1,CASSPRQGIMNTEAFF,TGTGCCAGCAGTCCCCGACAGGGGATTATGAACACTGAAGCTTTCTTT
TRBD2,.,TRBV4-3,TRBJ2-5,CASSQVLAGIQETQYF,TGCGCCAGCAGCCAAGTGCTAGCGGGGATTCAAGAGACCCAGTACTTC
.,.,TRBV21-1,TRBJ2-6,CASSSTGTGSSGANVLTF,TGTGCCAGCAGCAGTACCGGGACAGGGAGCTCTGGGGCCAACGTCCTGACTTTC
.,once,TRBV9,TRBJ1-4,CASSVGQGVDLLTTNEKLFF,TGTGCCAGCAGCGTAGGTCAGGGCGTCGATCTTCTCACGACTAATGAAAAACTGTTTTTT
TRBD1,.,TRBV11-2,TRBJ1-4,CASSPGQANEKLFF,TGTGCCAGCAGCCCGGGACAGGCGAATGAAAAACTGTTTTTT
.,.,TRBV2,TRBJ1-1,CASSTRRGTEAFF,TGTGCCAGCAGTACCCGCCGAGGAACTGAAGCTTTCTTT
.,.,TRBV5-1,TRBJ2-7,CASSLDPGVEQYF,TGCGCCAGCAGCTTAGACCCGGGGGTCGAGCAGTACTTC
.,.,TRBV23-1,TRBJ2-7,CASTQGNWGGRGYEQYF,TGCGCCAGCACCCAGGGGAATTGGGGTGGACGTGGCTACGAGCAGTACTTC
TRBD2,.,TRBV14,TRBJ2-3,CASSRTGTSGDTSTDTQYF,TGTGCCAGCAGCCGAACCGGGACTAGCGGAGATACTAGCACAGATACGCAGTATTTT
TRBD1,.,TRBV12-3/TRBV12-4,TRBJ1-2,CASSPGQGGGYTF,TGTGCCAGCAGTCCGGGACAGGGCGGTGGCTACACCTTC
.,.,TRBV15,TRBJ2-1,CATSGDVGGQFF,TGTGCCACCAGCGGTGACGTGGGAGGGCAGTTCTTC
.,.,TRBV2,TRBJ2-7,CASSGSSNDEQYF,TGTGCCAGCAGTGGAAGTTCTAACGACGAGCAGTACTTC
TRBD1,.,TRBV6-6,TRBJ2-7,CASSYTDRGREQYF,TGTGCCAGCAGTTATACCGACAGGGGGAGGGAGCAGTACTTC
.,.,TRBV5-4,TRBJ2-3,CASSQGTSGSTDTQYF,TGTGCCAGCAGCCAAGGGACCAGCGGGAGCACAGATACGCAGTATTTT